Listed below are T cell receptor beta chains from one sample, sequenced in a study of shared clonotypes between healthy human individuals. TCRdb's copy holds only in-frame clones and misses some; the assay was immunoSEQ multiplex PCR. Of roughly 500,000 clones in the sample, 90% to 96% were seen once. Sequencing input: naive CD4+ T cells sorted from blood. Receptors originate from a woman in her twenties or thirties in good health. Both conserved end residues are trimmed from each CDR3. Each record gives: CDR3 protein, J gene, V gene.

CDR3aa: ASSPGQNTEAF
j_gene: TRBJ1-1
v_gene: TRBV28

CDR3aa: ASSVLAGTNTGELF
j_gene: TRBJ2-2
v_gene: TRBV7-9

CDR3aa: ASRTQGVTGNTIY
j_gene: TRBJ1-3
v_gene: TRBV25-1

CDR3aa: ASFPGTDYNEQF
j_gene: TRBJ2-1
v_gene: TRBV18

CDR3aa: ASSPREESNEKLF
j_gene: TRBJ1-4
v_gene: TRBV4-1

CDR3aa: ASSLFAGAWTIY
j_gene: TRBJ1-3
v_gene: TRBV27

CDR3aa: ASRRLRRTEAGELF
j_gene: TRBJ2-2
v_gene: TRBV19

CDR3aa: AISGAGGTDTQY
j_gene: TRBJ2-3
v_gene: TRBV10-3

CDR3aa: ASSPGLSLSEQY
j_gene: TRBJ2-7
v_gene: TRBV2

CDR3aa: ASSQDSLGTGFNQPQH
j_gene: TRBJ1-5
v_gene: TRBV4-1

CDR3aa: ASSSFRDRPYEQY
j_gene: TRBJ2-7
v_gene: TRBV2

CDR3aa: ACLSGPDGYT
j_gene: TRBJ1-2
v_gene: TRBV30

CDR3aa: ASSLGAVTDTQY
j_gene: TRBJ2-3
v_gene: TRBV7-9

CDR3aa: ASSLGGKNTEAF
j_gene: TRBJ1-1
v_gene: TRBV7-2

CDR3aa: ASSPPDRLGEQY
j_gene: TRBJ2-7
v_gene: TRBV27

CDR3aa: ASSLVALLAGGTDTQY
j_gene: TRBJ2-3
v_gene: TRBV5-6

CDR3aa: ASSRGGTGNEQY
j_gene: TRBJ2-7
v_gene: TRBV5-4

CDR3aa: ASSIDGRAPYEQY
j_gene: TRBJ2-7
v_gene: TRBV19

CDR3aa: ASSYYGGNNYGYT
j_gene: TRBJ1-2
v_gene: TRBV6-5

CDR3aa: ASSWTSETDTQY
j_gene: TRBJ2-3
v_gene: TRBV5-1

CDR3aa: ASSLIQGAYEQY
j_gene: TRBJ2-7
v_gene: TRBV5-1

CDR3aa: ASSLVAGLYTGELF
j_gene: TRBJ2-2
v_gene: TRBV5-1

CDR3aa: SGTPSQETQY
j_gene: TRBJ2-5
v_gene: TRBV29-1

CDR3aa: ASSTGTAALYEQY
j_gene: TRBJ2-7
v_gene: TRBV28

CDR3aa: ASSLLFGTGDNQPQH
j_gene: TRBJ1-5
v_gene: TRBV7-2